The 9 T cell receptor beta chains below come from one sample, sequenced in a study of cytomegalovirus exposure and HLA in healthy donors. Libraries were prepared by immunoSEQ multiplex PCR; TCRdb keeps only in-frame clonotypes and omits some of them. The sample consists of some 170,000 clones, about 90% of them appearing once. Sample: PBMCs. Receptors originate from a woman under 30 in good health and CMV-seropositive.

V is TRBV19 and J is TRBJ2-4; TRBD2 matches at 11 bases. Germline-derived CDR1 and CDR2 are LNHDA and SQIVND (reference sequence). The V gene end was trimmed by 4 bases and the J gene end by 0 bases; junction bases not matched to a gene: 11. This CDR3 region has 19 residues. CDR3 DNA sequence: TGTGCCAGTAGTAGGGGACTAGCGGTCCCTTCGGGAGCCAAAAACATTCAGTACTTC. It is translated as CASSRGLAVPSGAKNIQYF.

A single count supports this clone. CDR3 sequence: CASSLGTSGHNEQFF. In nucleotides, the CDR3 is TGTGCCAGCAGCTTAGGGACTAGCGGGCATAATGAGCAGTTCTTC. The chain employs TRBV7-2 and TRBJ2-1; 11 positions match TRBD2. The V gene's germline CDR1 is SGHTA and CDR2 FQGNSA. The CDR3 spans 15 residues. V trimming: 1 base; J trimming: 7 bases; junction bases outside the gene matches: 3.

The chain links TRBV20-1 to TRBJ2-1, with 7 bases that match TRBD2. The CDR3 extends over 11 amino acids. J was trimmed by 15 bases and V by 3 bases; bases with no gene match: 8. From germline, CDR1 is DFQATT and CDR2 SNEGSKA (reference sequence). CDR3 bases: TGCAGTGCTAGTCCAGGACTAGGAGTGTTCTTC. Protein sequence: CSASPGLGVFF.

As DNA, the CDR3 is TGTGCCACCAGCAGATACGGAGTAAACGAGGATACGCAGTATTTT. This translates into CATSRYGVNEDTQYF. The chain uses TRBV15 and TRBJ2-3; D is uncertain. Germline-derived CDR1 and CDR2 are LNHNV and YYDKDF (reference sequence). The CDR3 length is 15 residues. Trimming stripped 2 bases from V and 6 bases from J, with 15 bases between.

The chain has TRBV4-2 and TRBJ1-2, with a weak D call TRBD1 (5 bases). The CDR3 spans 13 residues. Germline assignment: CDR1 LGHNA and CDR2 YNFKEQ. Trimming took 5 bases from V and 1 from J, leaving 8 bases between them. The CDR3: CASSSQGNYGYTF. The DNA for the CDR3 is TGTGCCAGCAGCTCCCAGGGTAACTATGGCTACACCTTC.

J is TRBJ2-1 and V is TRBV28, with D maybe TRBD1 (6 bases). V shed 2 bases and J shed 3 bases, with 14 bases lying between them. Germline lookup yields CDR1 MDHEN and CDR2 SYDVKM. This CDR3 region has 16 residues. CDR3 sequence (DNA): TGTGCCAGCAGTTTAGTGCAGGGGCCCAACTACAATGAGCAGTTCTTC. Translating gives CASSLVQGPNYNEQFF. The full variable domain, rest sourced from reference TRBV28 and TRBJ2-1, is DVKVTQSSRYLVKRTGEKVFLECVQDMDHENMFWYRQDPGLGLRLIYFSYDVKMKEKGDIPEGYSVSREKKERFSLILESASTNQTSMYLCASSLVQGPNYNEQFFGPGTRLTVL.

V gene TRBV5-1 combines with J gene TRBJ2-4; 9 positions agree with TRBD1. Trimming at V came to 4 bases and at J to 8 bases, leaving 10 bases not matched to a gene. The germline V gene encodes CDR1 SGHRS and CDR2 YFSETQ. The CDR3 runs to 15 residues. The CDR3: CASSPPQTGGDIQYF. In DNA form, the CDR3 reads TGCGCCAGCAGCCCCCCTCAGACAGGGGGAGACATTCAGTACTTC.

The chain combines TRBV5-1 with TRBJ1-1; D perhaps matches TRBD1 (6 bases). The V gene lost 4 bases and the J gene lost 11 bases, with 15 bases spanning the gap. Germline CDR1 is SGHRS and CDR2 is YFSETQ. The CDR3 has 12 amino acids. DNA of the CDR3: TGCGCCAGCAGCCCATCAGGGGTTAGGGCTTTCTTT. Translating it yields CASSPSGVRAFF. Full variable domain (outside the CDR3, taken from reference TRBV5-1 and TRBJ1-1): KAGVTQTPRYLIKTRGQQVTLSCSPISGHRSVSWYQQTPGQGLQFLFEYFSETQRNKGNFPGRFSGRQFSNSRSEMNVSTLELGDSALYLCASSPSGVRAFFGQGTRLTVV.

A remark on this clone: Additional DNA sequences in this sample encode the identical CDR3. The chain employs TRBV5-1 and TRBJ1-5; D remains unclear. Germline lookup yields CDR1 SGHRS and CDR2 YFSETQ. Trimming removed 1 base at V and 0 bases at J, with 8 bases between. The CDR3 totals 15 residues. CDR3 amino acids: CASSLTGVSNQPQHF. The CDR3 nucleotides read TGCGCCAGCAGCTTGACCGGAGTTAGCAATCAGCCCCAGCATTTT.